These T cell receptor beta chains were read from a single sample in a study of molecular identifiers for immune sequencing clone quantification. TCRdb independently ran MiXCR on the PCR reads; one entry per CDR3 protein. Of about 510,000 distinct CDR3 sequences listed, about a fifth are singletons. The sample consisted of naive CD8+ T cells from blood, with Jurkat cell RNA spiked in. The receptors come from a human donor in good health. Some libraries in this study had Jurkat cell RNA spiked in. The CDR3 runs from the conserved cysteine through the conserved F or W. D genes are given only for firm matches. Only part of the rows carry a size: once, few, many, or a class if the clone is expanded.

v_call	d_call	clone_size	j_call	cdr3_nt	cdr3_aa
TRBV6-5	TRBD2	many	TRBJ2-3	TGTGCCAGCAGTAACGAGGCGGGGGGAAGCACAGATACGCAGTATTTT	CASSNEAGGSTDTQYF
TRBV2	-	-	TRBJ2-7	TGTGCCATCCCCACGCTGGGGGCAAACGAGCAGTACTTC	CAIPTLGANEQYF
TRBV28	TRBD1	-	TRBJ1-1	TGTGCCAGCAGCCAAAGGACAGGCAAGCCCTCAGCTTTCTTT	CASSQRTGKPSAFF
TRBV10-3	-	-	TRBJ1-3	TGTGCCATCAGTGAGGGGGCTGGAAACACCATATATTTT	CAISEGAGNTIYF
TRBV4-1	TRBD1	-	TRBJ2-1	TGCACCAGCAGCCAAGGGGACAGCTCCTACAATGAGCAGTTCTTC	CTSSQGDSSYNEQFF
TRBV12-3/TRBV12-4	-	many	TRBJ2-7	TGTGCCAGCAGTTTTTCGGGGTACGAGCAGTACTTC	CASSFSGYEQYF
TRBV3-1	-	few	TRBJ2-7	TGTGCCAGCAGCCAAGATGTGGGCCCCTTTCCCTACGAGCAGTACTTC	CASSQDVGPFPYEQYF
TRBV6-6	-	few	TRBJ2-7	TGTGCCAGCAGAACGGAATTTTCCTACGAGCAGTACTTC	CASRTEFSYEQYF
TRBV6-2/TRBV6-3	-	-	TRBJ2-3	TGTGCCAGCAGTTACCTCCAACCGGGAGCAGATACGCAGTATTTT	CASSYLQPGADTQYF
TRBV7-6	TRBD1	-	TRBJ2-7	TGTGCCAGCAGCTTACTTGTGGGGACAGGGGGCGAGCGGTACTTC	CASSLLVGTGGERYF
TRBV24-1	TRBD1	few	TRBJ2-1	TGTGCCACCAGTGAGAGAACAGGGGCGGATGAGCAGTTCTTC	CATSERTGADEQFF
TRBV27	-	many	TRBJ2-5	TGTGCCAGCAGCTTTGGTTCCGGAGAGACCCAGTACTTC	CASSFGSGETQYF
TRBV5-6	-	-	TRBJ2-7	TGTGCCAGCAGCTTGGGCGGGGCAGGGGTCTACGAGCAGTACTTC	CASSLGGAGVYEQYF
TRBV9	-	many	TRBJ1-2	TGTGCCAGCAGCAAACAAGGGGACTATGGCTACACCTTC	CASSKQGDYGYTF
TRBV19	-	-	TRBJ1-5	TGTGCCAGTAGTACCCCAGAGAATAGCAATCAGCCCCAGCATTTT	CASSTPENSNQPQHF
TRBV29-1	-	-	TRBJ2-1	TGCAGCGTTGATAATCCAGGGTTGAATGAGCAGTTCTTC	CSVDNPGLNEQFF
TRBV7-9	-	many	TRBJ2-5	TGTGCCAGCAGCTTAGGTCGAAGCGGCGGGGAGGAGACCCAGTACTTC	CASSLGRSGGEETQYF
TRBV30	-	-	TRBJ2-5	TGTGCCTGGGCCGGGAGCCAAGAGACCCAGTACTTC	CAWAGSQETQYF
TRBV30	-	few	TRBJ1-3	TGTGCCTGGAGTGATGACAGACCTGGAAACACCATATATTTT	CAWSDDRPGNTIYF